This T cell receptor beta chain stems from a study of graft-versus-host responses after intestinal transplantation. Background on the study: Anti-thymocyte globulin served as induction for all recipients, who then took tacrolimus and steroids for three to four years. Study-wide results and limits: Allografts from individuals with graft-donor T cell macrochimerism displayed high graft-versus-host to host-versus-graft clonal ratios.

Method: immunoSEQ multiplex PCR; TCRdb's copy keeps in-frame clones and lacks some. The sample lists 24,000 or so clones; around 80% were seen once. For this clone: Antigen: not known.

Trimming left V 1 base short and J 1 base short, with 7 bases between. This CDR3 is built from 14 residues. Germline values: CDR1 SGHVS, CDR2 FNYEAQ. The receptor was isolated from a human donor who was the organ donor for an intestinal transplant. This chain connects TRBV7-6 to TRBJ1-1, with D possibly TRBD1 on 5 matching bases. This material consisted of unstimulated CD8+ T cells sorted from spleen or lymph node cells, taken before transplant. The CDR3 bases are TGTGCCAGCAGCTTAGGGACACAGAACACTGAAGCTTTCTTT. Translated: CASSLGTQNTEAFF.